The 24 T cell receptor beta chains listed next were all sequenced from one sample in a study of blood T cell repertoires in COVID-19. TCRdb keeps only in-frame clones here, not all; method: immunoSEQ multiplex PCR. This table holds around 170,000 clones, 90% found once. The sample consisted of peripheral blood. The receptors shown here come from a man aged 50-60 years with acute or convalescent COVID-19.

The rearrangement links TRBV10-3 to TRBJ2-2; 8 bases align to TRBD1. Trimming at V came to 5 bases and at J to 0 bases, leaving 5 bases not matched to a gene. This CDR3 is 16 amino acids long. Per the germline V gene, CDR1 is ENHRY and CDR2 is SYGVKD. The CDR3 DNA follows: TGTGCCATCAGTACCGGGACAGGCTCGAACACCGGGGAGCTGTTTTTT. Amino acids: CAISTGTGSNTGELFF.

The table lists this clone with a few counts. The rearrangement uses TRBV15 and TRBJ2-7, with D maybe TRBD1 (5 bases). The V and J ends lost 3 bases and 0 bases respectively, with 18 bases between them. The V gene's germline CDR1 is LNHNV and CDR2 YYDKDF (reference sequence). The CDR3 has 17 amino acids. The CDR3 protein is CATSSGPEQGYSYEQYF. The CDR3 bases are TGTGCCACCAGCAGCGGACCCGAGCAGGGTTACTCCTACGAGCAGTACTTC.

This chain uses TRBV19 with TRBJ2-2, with D maybe TRBD1 (5 bases). V lost 6 bases, J lost 9 bases, and 14 bases lay in between. Per germline, CDR1 LNHDA and CDR2 SQIVND (reference sequence). This CDR3 is built from 13 residues. CDR3 in DNA: TGTGCCAGTAGCCCGGACAACTTTAGGGAGCTGTTTTTT. Translating gives CASSPDNFRELFF.

This clone was seen a single time. As DNA, the CDR3 is TGCGCCAGCAGCCAAGGAACAGGGGTCACGTTTTCCGGGGAGCTGTTTTTT. Translation: CASSQGTGVTFSGELFF. The rearrangement links TRBV4-3 to TRBJ2-2; 7 nucleotides agree with TRBD1. Per germline, CDR1 LGHNA and CDR2 YSLEER. V lost 1 base to trimming and J lost 6 bases; unmatched junction nucleotides: 11. The CDR3 extends over 17 amino acids.

The genes are TRBV15 and TRBJ2-2; D may be TRBD2 (6 bases). There are 16 residues in the CDR3. In germline, CDR1 is LNHNV, CDR2 YYDKDF (reference sequence). V lost 0 bases to trimming and J lost 0 bases, with 8 bases between them. CDR3 in amino acids: CATSRDGGANTGELFF. CDR3 DNA sequence: TGTGCCACCAGCAGAGATGGCGGGGCGAACACCGGGGAGCTGTTTTTT. Full variable domain (rest looked up from reference TRBV15 and TRBJ2-2): DAMVIQNPRYQVTQFGKPVTLSCSQTLNHNVMYWYQQKSSQAPKLLFHYYDKDFNNEADTPDNFQSRRPNTSFCFLDIRSPGLGDTAMYLCATSRDGGANTGELFFGEGSRLTVL.

This clone was seen a single time. V and J are TRBV5-6 and TRBJ1-2; TRBD1 might be the D (6 bases). There are 14 residues in the CDR3. The V gene's germline CDR1 is SGHDT and CDR2 YYEEEE. V shed 4 bases and J shed 4 bases, with 14 bases lying between them. The CDR3 loop reads CASSPGRQVYGYTF. As DNA, the CDR3 is TGTGCCAGCAGCCCGGGACGACAGGTCTATGGCTACACCTTC. The full variable domain, rest sourced from reference TRBV5-6 and TRBJ1-2, is DAGVTQSPTHLIKTRGQQVTLRCSPKSGHDTVSWYQQALGQGPQFIFQYYEEEERQRGNFPDRFSGHQFPNYSSELNVNALLLGDSALYLCASSPGRQVYGYTFGSGTRLTVV.

The genes are TRBV9 and TRBJ1-6, with 8 bases matching TRBD1. Per germline, CDR1 SGDLS and CDR2 YYNGEE. This CDR3 is 17 amino acids long. The junction had 10 bases not matched to a gene; V was cut back by 0 bases and J by 8 bases. The CDR3 is CASSVALTGTGDSPLHF. The CDR3 DNA follows: TGTGCCAGCAGCGTAGCCCTCACCGGGACAGGTGATTCACCCCTCCACTTT.

This clone was detected a few times. The chain recombines TRBV6-2 or TRBV6-3 with TRBJ1-1; tentative D call: TRBD1 (5 bases). The CDR3 contains 15 residues. V was pared by 2 bases and J by 0 bases, with 10 bases between. Germline V gene sequence: CDR1 MNHEY, CDR2 SVGEGT. The CDR3 nucleotides read TGTGCCAGCAGTTACGAAGGGGCCATGAACACTGAAGCTTTCTTT. This sequence encodes CASSYEGAMNTEAFF.

This clone appeared a few times. The chain is built from TRBV12-2 and TRBJ1-5; no DNA check was done on the table's D call, TRBD1. TRBV12-2 is assigned pseudogene status. This CDR3 spans 16 amino acids. DNA for the CDR3: TGTGCAAGTCGCCTGCTGGACAGTTATAGCAATCAGCCCCAGCATTTT. It yields the protein CASRLLDSYSNQPQHF.

The chain is built from TRBV7-3 and TRBJ2-5; 10 bases fit TRBD2. V shed 5 bases and J 5 bases; nucleotides not matched to a gene: 11. Germline V lookup: CDR1 SGHTA, CDR2 FQGTGA. This CDR3 is 16 amino acids long. The CDR3 reads CASSPEREGLWETQYF. DNA of the CDR3: TGTGCCAGCAGCCCCGAGCGGGAGGGCCTTTGGGAGACCCAGTACTTC.

The chain uses TRBV6-5 and TRBJ1-5; 8 positions agree with TRBD1. The length of the CDR3 is 15 residues. From germline, CDR1 is MNHEY and CDR2 SVGAGI. Trimming cost V 8 bases and J 5 bases; bases outside gene matches: 11. The CDR3 sequence is CASGLSDREDQPQHF. CDR3 DNA sequence: TGTGCCAGCGGGTTGTCGGACAGGGAGGATCAGCCCCAGCATTTT.

The rearrangement uses TRBV10-3 and TRBJ2-3; D is unresolved. The V and J ends lost 0 bases and 2 bases respectively, with 6 bases between them. Germline V gene lookup returns CDR1 ENHRY and CDR2 SYGVKD. This CDR3 is 14 amino acids long. CDR3 loop: CAISESADTDTQYF. CDR3 DNA sequence: TGTGCCATCAGTGAGTCGGCGGACACAGATACGCAGTATTTT.

The genes are TRBV27 and TRBJ1-1; TRBD1 might be the D (6 bases). The ends were cut back, 6 bases at V and 2 bases at J, with 10 bases in the middle. The CDR3 consists of 13 residues. The germline CDR1 and CDR2 sequences are MNHEY and SMNVEV (reference sequence). DNA of the CDR3: TGTGCCAGCAGAACAGGGTTCAACACTGAAGCTTTCTTT. Translation gives CASRTGFNTEAFF.

The V gene is TRBV21-1, the J gene TRBJ1-3; TRBD1 was called by the table and not checked on the DNA. TRBV21-1 corresponds to a pseudogene. This CDR3 has 21 amino acids. In DNA form, the CDR3 reads TGTGCCAGCAGCAAACTCCCTTCAGGGGGCGGCCGTCTCGACTCTGGAAACACCATATATTTT. This translates into CASSKLPSGGGRLDSGNTIYF.

The rearrangement uses TRBV6-4 and TRBJ2-7, with TRBD2 matching 7 bases. Germline lookup yields CDR1 MRHNA and CDR2 SNTAGT. The junction had 8 bases not matched to a gene; V was cut back by 0 bases and J by 3 bases. CDR3 length equals 16 residues. The CDR3 protein is CASSDSRVRGSYEQYF. For the CDR3, the DNA is TGTGCCAGCAGTGACTCGAGAGTCCGCGGGAGCTACGAGCAGTACTTC.

This clone was seen more than once but under ten times. Additional DNA sequences in this sample encode the identical CDR3. J is TRBJ2-1 and V is TRBV7-9; D is uncertain. The CDR3 runs to 13 residues. Germline CDR1 and CDR2: SEHNR and FQNEAQ (reference sequence). Trimming took off 4 bases at V and 5 bases at J, with 9 bases between the two ends. CDR3 protein: CASSSNLDNEQFF. DNA for the CDR3: TGTGCCAGCAGCTCTAACCTTGACAATGAGCAGTTCTTC.

Only a few counts were recorded for this clone. The rearrangement links TRBV5-5 to TRBJ1-3; the D is unclear. Germline V CDR1 and CDR2: SGHKS, YYEKEE (reference sequence). The ends were cut back, 0 bases at V and 0 bases at J, with 7 bases in the middle. This CDR3 has 15 residues. The CDR3 region is CASSLAQHSGNTIYF. CDR3 nucleotides: TGTGCCAGCAGCTTGGCACAGCACTCTGGAAACACCATATATTTT.

Written as DNA, the CDR3 is TGTGCCAGCAGCCAAGTGACAGCCGAAAAACTGTTTTTT. The encoded protein is CASSQVTAEKLFF. The chain combines TRBV3-1 (or the pseudogene TRBV3-2) with TRBJ1-4; TRBD1 is a possible D gene (5 bases). V dropped 1 base and J dropped 8 bases, with 8 bases sitting between them. This CDR3 is built from 13 residues. Germline loops: CDR1 LGHDT, CDR2 YNNKEL (reference sequence).

In this sample, this clone turned up once. V and J are TRBV18 and TRBJ1-1; a possible D gene is TRBD1 (5 bases). Trimming took off 1 base at V and 0 bases at J, with 12 bases between the two ends. This CDR3 is built from 16 residues. The germline V gene has CDR1 KGHSH and CDR2 LQKENI. The CDR3, as DNA: TGTGCCAGCTCACCACGGCGGGGGATCATGAACACTGAAGCTTTCTTT. Its protein is CASSPRRGIMNTEAFF.

The chain joins TRBV19 to TRBJ1-2; D is uncertain. Germline V gene lookup returns CDR1 LNHDA and CDR2 SQIVND (reference sequence). V lost 3 bases and J lost 6, with 17 bases in between. This CDR3 has 15 amino acids. In nucleotides, the CDR3 is TGTGCCAGTAGTATGAGGAGAGGGAATGTCAATGGCTACACCTTC. This codes for CASSMRRGNVNGYTF.

This chain links TRBV19 with TRBJ1-3; 7 nucleotides align to TRBD1. The junction had 2 bases not matched to a gene; V was cut back by 6 bases and J by 0 bases. CDR1 and CDR2 (germline): LNHDA, SQIVND (reference sequence). This CDR3 contains 14 residues. CDR3 in DNA: TGTGCCAGTAGCAGGGGGGACTCTGGAAACACCATATATTTT. Protein sequence: CASSRGDSGNTIYF.

The V call is TRBV5-4, the J call TRBJ1-1; 7 bases are shared with TRBD1. Per germline, CDR1 SGHNT and CDR2 YYREEE (reference sequence). Losses at the gene ends were 4 bases for V and 5 bases for J; bases not matched to a gene: 5. The CDR3 covers 13 residues. CDR3 region: CASSMDRRTEAFF. The CDR3 DNA reads TGTGCCAGCAGCATGGACAGGCGGACTGAAGCTTTCTTT.

The chain employs TRBV13 and TRBJ2-1; 7 nucleotides agree with TRBD2. Trimming cost V 5 bases and J 7 bases; bases outside gene matches: 11. The CDR3 runs 15 residues. Germline V gene lookup returns CDR1 PRHDT and CDR2 FYEKMQ (reference sequence). CDR3 nucleotides: TGTGCCAGCAGCCCCCGGCGGCGGGAGTGGAATGAGCAGTTCTTC. Its protein product is CASSPRRREWNEQFF.

The chain has TRBV30 and TRBJ1-6, with TRBD1 matching 7 bases. Trimming cost V 0 bases and J 4 bases; bases outside gene matches: 3. There are 15 residues in the CDR3. Germline CDR1 is GTSNPN and CDR2 is SVGIG (reference sequence). The CDR3 region is CAWSVRGQYNSPLHF. In DNA form, the CDR3 reads TGTGCCTGGAGTGTAAGGGGGCAGTATAATTCACCCCTCCACTTT.